These 10 T cell receptor beta chains share one sample of origin, sequenced in a study of T cell changes during pregnancy in multiple sclerosis. Measured with immunoSEQ multiplex PCR; TCRdb has only the in-frame clones, and not every one. The profile shows some 30,000 clones, around 89% of them singletons. The sequences come from CD8+ T cells from peripheral blood mononuclear cells, collected in the third trimester of pregnancy. The origin of the receptors is a female donor with multiple sclerosis, enrolled in a pregnancy study.

This CDR3 is CASSLPRRDIEKLFF. In DNA form, the CDR3 reads TGTGCCAGCAGCTTACCCCGGAGAGATATAGAAAAACTGTTTTTT. The chain links TRBV11-2 to TRBJ1-4; D ambiguous. The CDR3 sequence is 15 residues long. V shed 2 bases and J shed 8 bases, with 15 bases lying between them. Germline V gene lookup returns CDR1 SGHAT and CDR2 FQNNGV.

V is TRBV29-1 and J is TRBJ2-1; D is unresolved. The CDR3 contains 15 residues. Germline-derived CDR1 and CDR2 are SQVTM and ANQGSEA. V dropped 3 bases and J dropped 0 bases, with 12 bases sitting between them. The CDR3, as DNA: TGCAGCGTTGAGTTATTTGATAGCTCCTACAATGAGCAGTTCTTC. The encoded protein is CSVELFDSSYNEQFF.

The chain uses TRBV7-9 and TRBJ2-1, with 10 positions matching TRBD2. Germline V gives CDR1 SEHNR, CDR2 FQNEAQ (reference sequence). The CDR3 is 14 residues long. V gave up 5 bases and J gave up 10 bases; unmatched junction bases: 8. CDR3 residues: CASSQTSGTPEQFF. The CDR3 nucleotides read TGTGCCAGCAGCCAAACTAGCGGGACACCCGAGCAGTTCTTC.

This chain uses TRBV2 with TRBJ2-3; TRBD2 is a possible D gene (5 bases). The CDR3 is 15 residues long. Trimming removed 4 bases from V and 0 bases from J, with 11 bases in between. Germline assignment: CDR1 SNHLY and CDR2 FYNNEI. The CDR3 region is CASSAWRSSTDTQYF. In DNA, the CDR3 is TGTGCCAGCAGTGCCTGGAGGAGCAGCACAGATACGCAGTATTTT.

The CDR3 here is CASSIRPGNEQFF. DNA of the CDR3: TGTGCCAGTAGTATTCGGCCAGGCAATGAGCAGTTCTTC. V and J are TRBV19 and TRBJ2-1; no definite D call. CDR1 and CDR2 from the germline V gene are LNHDA and SQIVND (reference sequence). Trimming removed 3 bases at V and 6 bases at J, with 9 bases between. This CDR3 is built from 13 residues.

This chain links TRBV2 with TRBJ1-5; D is unclear. The ends were cut back, 4 bases at V and 2 bases at J, with 12 bases in the middle. CDR1 SNHLY and CDR2 FYNNEI come from the germline V gene. The length of the CDR3 is 15 residues. CDR3 protein: CASSVGEGGNQPQHF. The CDR3 DNA follows: TGTGCCAGCAGTGTTGGCGAGGGTGGCAATCAGCCCCAGCATTTT.

The chain combines TRBV7-9 with TRBJ1-1; D call uncertain. V lost 2 bases and J lost 4, with 5 bases in between. The germline V gene encodes CDR1 SEHNR and CDR2 FQNEAQ (reference sequence). The CDR3 contains 12 residues. As DNA, the CDR3 is TGTGCCAGCAGCTTACGGGTCACTGAAGCTTTCTTT. Residues: CASSLRVTEAFF.

The V and J genes are TRBV9 and TRBJ1-2; 8 bases match TRBD1. This CDR3 has 15 amino acids. J lost 5 bases, V lost 4 bases, and 10 bases had no gene match. The germline CDR1 and CDR2 sequences are SGDLS and YYNGEE. The CDR3 bases are TGTGCCAGCAGCCCCCGGGGACAGGACCTATATGGCTACACCTTC. This codes for CASSPRGQDLYGYTF.

The chain employs TRBV29-1 and TRBJ2-1, with a possible D match to TRBD2 (6 bases). Trimming cost V 0 bases and J 10 bases, with 25 bases left between them. The CDR3 sequence is 17 residues long. The germline gives CDR1 SQVTM, CDR2 ANQGSEA. CDR3 bases: TGCAGCGTTGAAGACTTGGGTGGAGGCGGGATTCGAGGCGAGCAGTTCTTC. Translated, it gives CSVEDLGGGGIRGEQFF.

CDR3 in DNA: TGTGCCACCAGCAGAGATAGGGGGTCTGAAGCTTTCTTT. Its protein product is CATSRDRGSEAFF. This chain uses TRBV15 with TRBJ1-1; the D gene is possibly TRBD1 (6 bases). Germline loops: CDR1 LNHNV, CDR2 YYDKDF (reference sequence). This CDR3 contains 13 residues. V lost 0 bases to trimming and J lost 6 bases, with 8 bases between them.